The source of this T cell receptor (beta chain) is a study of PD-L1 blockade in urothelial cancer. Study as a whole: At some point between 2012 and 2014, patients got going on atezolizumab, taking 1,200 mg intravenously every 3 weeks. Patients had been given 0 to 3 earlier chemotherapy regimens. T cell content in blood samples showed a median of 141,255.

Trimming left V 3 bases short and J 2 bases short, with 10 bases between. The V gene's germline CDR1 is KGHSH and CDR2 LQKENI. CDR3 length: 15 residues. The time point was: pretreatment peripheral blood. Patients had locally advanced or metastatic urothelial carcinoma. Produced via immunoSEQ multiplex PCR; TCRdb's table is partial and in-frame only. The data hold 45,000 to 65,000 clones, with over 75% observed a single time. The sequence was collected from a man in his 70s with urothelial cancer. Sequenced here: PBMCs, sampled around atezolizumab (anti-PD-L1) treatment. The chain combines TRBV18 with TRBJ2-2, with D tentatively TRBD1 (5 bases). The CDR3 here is CASSPTALNTGELFF. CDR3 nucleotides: TGTGCCAGCTCACCGACAGCGCTTAACACCGGGGAGCTGTTTTTT.